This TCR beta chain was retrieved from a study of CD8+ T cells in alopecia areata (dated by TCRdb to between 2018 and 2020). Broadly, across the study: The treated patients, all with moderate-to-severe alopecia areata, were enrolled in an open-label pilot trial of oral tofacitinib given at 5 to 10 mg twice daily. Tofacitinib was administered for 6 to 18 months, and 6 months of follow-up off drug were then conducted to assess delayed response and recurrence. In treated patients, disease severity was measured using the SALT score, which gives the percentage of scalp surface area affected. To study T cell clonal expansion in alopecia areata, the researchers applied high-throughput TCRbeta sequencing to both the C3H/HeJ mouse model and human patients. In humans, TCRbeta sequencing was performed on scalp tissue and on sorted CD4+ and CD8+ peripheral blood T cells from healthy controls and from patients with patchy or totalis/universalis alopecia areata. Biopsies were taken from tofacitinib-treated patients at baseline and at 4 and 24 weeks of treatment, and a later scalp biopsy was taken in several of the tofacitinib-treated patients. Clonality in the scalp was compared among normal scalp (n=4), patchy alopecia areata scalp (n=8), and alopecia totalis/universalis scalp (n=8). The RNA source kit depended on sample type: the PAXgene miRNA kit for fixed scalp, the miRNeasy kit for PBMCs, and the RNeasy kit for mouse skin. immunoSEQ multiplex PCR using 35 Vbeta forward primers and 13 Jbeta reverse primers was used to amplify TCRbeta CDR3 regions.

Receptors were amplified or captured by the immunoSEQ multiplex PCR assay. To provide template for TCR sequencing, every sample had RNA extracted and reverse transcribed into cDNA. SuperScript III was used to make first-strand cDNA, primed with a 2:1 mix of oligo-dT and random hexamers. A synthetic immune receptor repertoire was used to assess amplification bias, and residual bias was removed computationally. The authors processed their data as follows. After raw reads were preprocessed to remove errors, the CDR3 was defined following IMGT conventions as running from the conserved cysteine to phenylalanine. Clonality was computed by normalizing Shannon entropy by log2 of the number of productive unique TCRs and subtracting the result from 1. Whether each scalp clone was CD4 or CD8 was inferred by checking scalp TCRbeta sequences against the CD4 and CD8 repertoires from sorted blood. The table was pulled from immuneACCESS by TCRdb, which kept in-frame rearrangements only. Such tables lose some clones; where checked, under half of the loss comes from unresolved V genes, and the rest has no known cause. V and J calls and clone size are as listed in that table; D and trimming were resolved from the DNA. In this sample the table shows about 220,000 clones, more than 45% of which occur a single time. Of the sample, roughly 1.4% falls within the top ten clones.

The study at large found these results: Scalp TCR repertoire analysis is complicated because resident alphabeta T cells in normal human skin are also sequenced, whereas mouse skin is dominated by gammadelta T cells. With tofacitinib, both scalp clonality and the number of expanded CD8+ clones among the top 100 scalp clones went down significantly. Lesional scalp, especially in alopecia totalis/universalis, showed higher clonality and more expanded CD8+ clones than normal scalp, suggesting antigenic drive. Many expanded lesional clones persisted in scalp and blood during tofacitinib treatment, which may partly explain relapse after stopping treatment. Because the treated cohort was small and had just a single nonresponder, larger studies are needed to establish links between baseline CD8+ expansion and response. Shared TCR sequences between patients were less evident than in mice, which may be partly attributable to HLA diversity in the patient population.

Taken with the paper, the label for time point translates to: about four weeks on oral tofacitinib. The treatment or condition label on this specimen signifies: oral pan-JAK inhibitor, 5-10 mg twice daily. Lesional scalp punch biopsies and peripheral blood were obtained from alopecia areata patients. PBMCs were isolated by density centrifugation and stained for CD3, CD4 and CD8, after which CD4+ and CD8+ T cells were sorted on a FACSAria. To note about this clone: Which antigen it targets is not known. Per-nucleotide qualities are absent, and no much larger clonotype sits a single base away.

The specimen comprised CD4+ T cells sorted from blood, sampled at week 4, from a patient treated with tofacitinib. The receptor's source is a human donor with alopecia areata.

Here is the DNA: TGCGCCAGCAGCCTGGGACTAGCGGGCTCCTACGAGCAGTACTTC. This is translated as CASSLGLAGSYEQYF. The chain employs TRBV4-1 and TRBJ2-7; 12 bases in the junction line up with TRBD2. V ends up 4 bases short and J 0 bases short, with an unmatched junction base count of 1. Per the germline V gene, MGHRA is the CDR1 and YSYEKL is the CDR2. The CDR3 runs 15 amino acids, cysteine and phenylalanine included. The kept DNA is CDR3 alone, 45 bases in frame from the first base.